The clone carrying this T cell receptor beta chain was picked up one time. Libraries were prepared by immunoSEQ multiplex PCR; TCRdb keeps only in-frame clonotypes and omits some of them. In the table there are 150,000 to 160,000 clones, about 89% of which are singletons. The source of the sample is a study of blood T cell repertoires in COVID-19. Material: peripheral blood. The TCR comes from a man aged 45-60 years with acute or convalescent COVID-19.

CDR3: CASSQESAGPSYEQYV. Here the CDR3 DNA reads TGTGCCAGCAGCCAAGAATCAGCGGGGCCCTCCTACGAGCAGTACGTC. The rearrangement joins TRBV4-2 to TRBJ2-7, with 7 bases lining up with TRBD2. The CDR3 runs to 16 residues. Germline values: CDR1 LGHNA, CDR2 YNFKEQ. Trimming removed 0 bases from V and 0 bases from J; junction bases left unmatched: 5.